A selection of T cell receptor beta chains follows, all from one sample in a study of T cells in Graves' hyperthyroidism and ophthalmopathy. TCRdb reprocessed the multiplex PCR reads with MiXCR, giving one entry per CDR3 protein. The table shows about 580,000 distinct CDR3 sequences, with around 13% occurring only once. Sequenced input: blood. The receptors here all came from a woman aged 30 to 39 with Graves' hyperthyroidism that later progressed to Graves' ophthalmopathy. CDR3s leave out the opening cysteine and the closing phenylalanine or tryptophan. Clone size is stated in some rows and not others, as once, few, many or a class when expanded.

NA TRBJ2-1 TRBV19 ASRDVGEQF
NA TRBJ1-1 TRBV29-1 SVVVYTEAF
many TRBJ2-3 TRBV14 ASSPRDYTDTQY
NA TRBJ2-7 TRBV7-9 ASSSGEGSGHEQY
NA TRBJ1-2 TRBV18 ASSPSALLLSLNYGYT
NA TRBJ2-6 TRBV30 AWSPALGANVLT
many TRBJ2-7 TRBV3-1 ASSQVSVTTTYEQY
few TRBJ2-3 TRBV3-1 ASSQGASGRGDTQY
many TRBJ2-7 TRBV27 ASSSTGVSYEQY
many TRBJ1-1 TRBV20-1 SAPDGGGHNTEAF
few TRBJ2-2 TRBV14 ASGLRENTGELF
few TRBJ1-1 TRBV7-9 ASLSTWEATEAF
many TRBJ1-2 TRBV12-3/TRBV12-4 ASSRATGAPGYT
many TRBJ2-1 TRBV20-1 SALRQTGSNEQF
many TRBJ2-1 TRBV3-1 ASSQGTFRGTAGEQF
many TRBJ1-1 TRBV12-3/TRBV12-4 ASSIWAEGEAF
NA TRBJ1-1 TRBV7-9 ASSLIMSSEAF
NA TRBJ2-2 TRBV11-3 ASSSAGQGEYRSGELF
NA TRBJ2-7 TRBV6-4 ASRPRAHYEQY
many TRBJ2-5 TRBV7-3 ASRRDSGTETQY
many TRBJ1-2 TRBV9 ASSLSAQANYGYT